The T cell receptor beta chain under discussion was sequenced for a study of OX40 agonist ivuxolimab in advanced cancers. Study-level background: Roughly two fifths of patients had received prior checkpoint inhibitor therapy. Findings of the study overall: Partly responding patients at 0.1-3.0 mg/kg showed some of the smallest clonal expansion.

With regard to this clone: As yet, its antigen is unknown.

Sequencing used immunoSEQ multiplex PCR; TCRdb keeps in-frame clones, though not all of them. The data contain 55,000 to 85,000 clones, around 85% of them singletons. Germline V gene data show CDR1 as SEHNR and CDR2 as FQNEAQ (reference sequence). V lost 0 bases, J lost 0 bases, and 12 bases lay in between. The CDR3 has 17 residues. Sequences were derived from CD4+ or CD8+ T cells sorted from blood, sampled in a trial of the OX40 agonist ivuxolimab. The chain carries TRBV7-9 and TRBJ1-5; D might be TRBD1 (6 bases). This clonotype originated in an adult with an advanced solid tumor such as melanoma, head and neck, liver or kidney cancer. The CDR3 region is CASSLAWDTDSNQPQHF. CDR3 nucleotide sequence: TGTGCCAGCAGCTTAGCGTGGGACACCGATAGCAATCAGCCCCAGCATTTT. Full variable domain (rest looked up from reference TRBV7-9 and TRBJ1-5): DTGVSQNPRHKITKRGQNVTFRCDPISEHNRLYWYRQTLGQGPEFLTYFQNEAQLEKSRLLSDRFSAERPKGSFSTLEIQRTEQGDSAMYLCASSLAWDTDSNQPQHFGDGTRLSIL.